The 30 T cell receptor beta chains in this list originate from one sample, sequenced in a study of blood T cell repertoires in COVID-19. The repertoire was sequenced with immunoSEQ multiplex PCR; TCRdb's copy has only in-frame clones and lacks some. The sample lists about 250,000 clones; nearly 90% were seen once. Material: peripheral blood. The receptors originated from a woman aged 55-69 years with COVID-19, enrolled during active disease.

The rearrangement uses TRBV24-1 and TRBJ1-2; the D gene is possibly TRBD1 (6 bases). The V end lost 4 bases, the J end lost 2 bases, and 10 bases lay between the germline ends. CDR1 is KGHDR, CDR2 SFDVKD, per germline. This CDR3 is 14 amino acids long. In nucleotides, the CDR3 is TGTGCCACCAGTGAGCGAGGACAGAACTATGGCTACACCTTC. The encoded protein is CATSERGQNYGYTF.

This sequence joins TRBV6-5 and TRBJ1-1; tentatively, D is TRBD1 (5 bases). This CDR3 is 12 amino acids long. Germline CDR1 MNHEY, CDR2 SVGAGI. Trimming stripped 4 bases from V and 12 bases from J, with 15 bases between. CDR3: CASSSPGEGSFF. CDR3 nucleotides: TGTGCCAGCAGTTCTCCGGGGGAGGGGTCTTTCTTT.

The chain links TRBV5-4 to TRBJ1-4; 7 bases align to TRBD1. The germline V gene has CDR1 SGHNT and CDR2 YYREEE (reference sequence). The CDR3 is made up of 16 amino acids. Trimming took 4 bases from V and 5 from J; bases not matched to a gene: 11. In nucleotides, the CDR3 is TGTGCCAGCAGCCCGACACCCGGGACAGCAAATGAAAAACTGTTTTTT. Encoded protein: CASSPTPGTANEKLFF. The variable domain in full, with the rest retrieved from reference TRBV5-4 and TRBJ1-4, is ETGVTQSPTHLIKTRGQQVTLRCSSQSGHNTVSWYQQALGQGPQFIFQYYREEENGRGNFPPRFSGLQFPNYSSELNVNALELDDSALYLCASSPTPGTANEKLFFGSGTQLSVL.

This chain joins TRBV6-5 and TRBJ2-7, with a possible D match to TRBD2 (6 bases). The germline V gene has CDR1 MNHEY and CDR2 SVGAGI. The CDR3 totals 15 residues. V shed 7 bases and J shed 4 bases, with 20 bases lying between them. CDR3 sequence reads: CASNGSWRGPYEQYF. CDR3 bases: TGTGCCAGCAATGGTTCGTGGAGGGGACCTTACGAGCAGTACTTC.

The gene calls are TRBV6-5 and TRBJ1-2, with D maybe TRBD1 (6 bases). V shed 5 bases and J shed 3 bases, with 13 bases lying between them. The CDR3 has 14 amino acids. The germline V gene has CDR1 MNHEY and CDR2 SVGAGI. This CDR3 is CASSTPGAYYGYTF. The CDR3 DNA is TGTGCCAGCAGTACACCAGGGGCCTACTATGGCTACACCTTC.

The genes are TRBV7-9 and TRBJ2-5; perhaps TRBD2 as D (6 bases). The V and J ends lost 5 bases and 3 bases respectively, with 10 bases between them. From germline, CDR1 is SEHNR and CDR2 FQNEAQ (reference sequence). The CDR3 has 13 residues. The CDR3 region is CASSIWGEETQYF. DNA for the CDR3: TGTGCCAGCAGCATCTGGGGGGAAGAGACCCAGTACTTC.

The rearrangement joins TRBV30 to TRBJ2-5; 10 bases match TRBD2. Germline assignment: CDR1 GTSNPN and CDR2 SVGIG (reference sequence). CDR3 length: 18 residues. J gave up 3 bases and V 0 bases, and 13 bases lay outside the gene matches. The CDR3 loop reads CAWSVRGMRLAGEETQYF. Written as DNA, the CDR3 is TGTGCCTGGAGTGTACGGGGGATGCGGCTAGCGGGGGAAGAGACCCAGTACTTC.

This chain links TRBV7-2 with TRBJ1-5; D is unresolved. Germline V gene lookup returns CDR1 SGHTA and CDR2 FQGNSA. This CDR3 has 17 amino acids. The germline V and J ends were trimmed by 0 bases and 0 bases, with 12 bases remaining between them. The DNA for the CDR3 is TGTGCCAGCAGCTTAGCCCAGGCGGGAGTTAGCAATCAGCCCCAGCATTTT. Translating gives CASSLAQAGVSNQPQHF.

The rearrangement joins TRBV5-5 to TRBJ1-2; D is unresolved. The CDR3 length is 16 residues. Trimming removed 6 bases from V and 2 bases from J, with 20 bases in between. Germline assignment: CDR1 SGHKS and CDR2 YYEKEE (reference sequence). The CDR3 nucleotides read TGTGCCAGCAACCCCGAATGGGCAGGCAAGAACTATGGCTACACCTTC. It codes for CASNPEWAGKNYGYTF. The entire variable domain, with the rest obtained from reference TRBV5-5 and TRBJ1-2, is as follows: DAGVTQSPTHLIKTRGQQVTLRCSPISGHKSVSWYQQVLGQGPQFIFQYYEKEERGRGNFPDRFSARQFPNYSSELNVNALLLGDSALYLCASNPEWAGKNYGYTFGSGTRLTVV.

The chain recombines TRBV6-5 with TRBJ1-1; D may be TRBD1 (6 bases). The germline V gene encodes CDR1 MNHEY and CDR2 SVGAGI. Trimming left V 2 bases short and J 0 bases short, with 10 bases between. The CDR3 is 15 amino acids. The CDR3 is CASSYGQGLNTEAFF. CDR3 DNA sequence: TGTGCCAGCAGTTACGGGCAGGGGTTGAACACTGAAGCTTTCTTT.

V is TRBV3-1 (or the pseudogene TRBV3-2) and J is TRBJ2-1, with 9 bases matching TRBD2. From germline, CDR1 is LGHDT and CDR2 YNNKEL (reference sequence). The CDR3 runs to 17 residues. The junction had 7 bases not matched to a gene; V was cut back by 0 bases and J by 4 bases. CDR3 bases: TGTGCCAGCAGCCAAGAACCCAGCGGGGGGCCTTACAATGAGCAGTTCTTC. Its translation: CASSQEPSGGPYNEQFF.

This chain connects TRBV19 to TRBJ1-5; 7 nucleotides match TRBD1. The ends lost 7 bases at V and 0 bases at J; junction bases unmatched: 3. This CDR3 contains 14 residues. The germline V gene encodes CDR1 LNHDA and CDR2 SQIVND (reference sequence). The CDR3 nucleotides are TGTGCCAGTACAGAGGGGGCTAGCAATCAGCCCCAGCATTTT. It specifies CASTEGASNQPQHF.

This clone was recorded only once. The chain uses TRBV18 and TRBJ1-3; 7 bases line up with TRBD1. V lost 5 bases to trimming and J lost 4 bases; unmatched junction nucleotides: 8. Per germline, CDR1 KGHSH and CDR2 LQKENI. There are 15 residues in the CDR3. This chain's CDR3 is CASSTGTVMGNTIYF. In DNA form, the CDR3 reads TGTGCCAGCTCAACTGGGACAGTAATGGGAAACACCATATATTTT.

This clone was seen a single time. The chain joins TRBV6-6 to TRBJ2-5, with D tentatively TRBD2 (5 bases). The length of the CDR3 is 13 residues. Germline CDR1 is MNHNY and CDR2 is SVGAGI (reference sequence). The V end was cut by 6 bases, the J end by 4 bases, with 12 bases between. CDR3 protein: CASRIRGLETQYF. CDR3 in DNA: TGTGCCAGCAGGATACGGGGTTTAGAGACCCAGTACTTC.

CDR3 sequence reads: CASSSGQGIGYTF. CDR3 bases: TGTGCCAGCAGCTCGGGACAGGGGATCGGCTACACCTTC. The genes are TRBV7-2 and TRBJ1-2; 10 bases fit TRBD1. CDR1 is SGHTA and CDR2 is FQGNSA in the germline V gene. V shed 4 bases and J 8 bases; nucleotides not matched to a gene: 4. The CDR3 runs to 13 residues.

This clone was counted once. This chain connects TRBV5-1 to TRBJ1-1; TRBD1 matches at 7 bases. The germline V gene has CDR1 SGHRS and CDR2 YFSETQ. The ends lost 7 bases at V and 1 base at J; junction bases unmatched: 10. The CDR3 is 15 amino acids. The CDR3 region has the DNA TGCGCCAGCCATCAGGGGGTCTTCCCGAACACTGAAGCTTTCTTT. It is translated as CASHQGVFPNTEAFF.

This clone is a singleton in its sample. The rearrangement joins TRBV7-3 to TRBJ2-2; tentative D call: TRBD2 (6 bases). Looked up from germline, CDR1 is SGHTA and CDR2 is FQGTGA. The CDR3 is 15 residues long. Trimming shortened V by 1 base and J by 1 base, and 7 bases separated the two germline ends. CDR3 DNA: TGTGCCAGCAGCTTAAGGCGGGGGAACACCGGGGAGCTGTTTTTT. Protein product: CASSLRRGNTGELFF.

This clone was observed a few times. The chain has TRBV7-2 and TRBJ2-5; TRBD1 agrees at 7 bases. Germline values: CDR1 SGHTA, CDR2 FQGNSA. This CDR3 is 13 amino acids long. With 7 bases clipped from V and 3 bases from J, the junction kept 5 bases outside the gene matches. CDR3 in amino acids: CASTTGRKETQYF. CDR3 bases: TGTGCCAGCACGACAGGGCGAAAAGAGACCCAGTACTTC.

V usage is TRBV27 and J usage is TRBJ1-1; TRBD1 is a possible D gene (5 bases). V was trimmed by 1 base and J by 3 bases, leaving 21 bases between them. This CDR3 has 18 residues. Germline-derived CDR1 and CDR2 are MNHEY and SMNVEV (reference sequence). This chain's CDR3 is CASSLYLGQSPPDTEAFF. The CDR3 nucleotides read TGTGCCAGCAGTTTATACCTTGGACAATCTCCCCCGGACACTGAAGCTTTCTTT.

The rearrangement links TRBV5-1 to TRBJ1-2; 8 positions agree with TRBD1. The CDR3 consists of 17 residues. Trimming removed 0 bases from V and 2 bases from J; junction bases left unmatched: 9. CDR1 is SGHRS, CDR2 YFSETQ, per germline. As DNA, the CDR3 is TGCGCCAGCAGCTTGGCCCCGACAGGGGACCTAAACTATGGCTACACCTTC. Translated, it gives CASSLAPTGDLNYGYTF.

V gene TRBV9 combines with J gene TRBJ2-5; 10 bases map to TRBD2. CDR1 SGDLS and CDR2 YYNGEE come from the germline V gene. V dropped 3 bases and J dropped 4; count of bases not matched to a gene: 12. The CDR3 extends over 17 amino acids. Here the CDR3 reads CASSGGESGGAGETQYF. The CDR3 nucleotides are TGTGCCAGCAGCGGCGGGGAGAGCGGGGGGGCCGGAGAGACCCAGTACTTC.

The V and J genes are TRBV11-3 and TRBJ2-3, with 15 bases matching TRBD2. Germline assignment: CDR1 SGHNT and CDR2 YENEEA. The junction had 4 bases not matched to a gene; V was cut back by 5 bases and J by 7 bases. This CDR3 is 15 amino acids long. CDR3 protein: CASSRTSGGANTQYF. The CDR3 DNA reads as TGTGCCAGCAGCCGGACTAGCGGGGGGGCGAATACGCAGTATTTT.

This chain connects TRBV3-1 (or the pseudogene TRBV3-2) to TRBJ1-3; D is possibly TRBD1 (6 bases). CDR1 LGHDT and CDR2 YNNKEL come from the germline V gene (reference sequence). V was shortened by 4 bases and J by 0 bases, with 13 bases between the two germline ends. This CDR3 region has 16 residues. The CDR3 here is CASSPTGIYSGNTIYF. CDR3 DNA sequence: TGTGCCAGCAGCCCGACAGGAATCTACTCTGGAAACACCATATATTTT.

V gene TRBV6-5 combines with J gene TRBJ2-2, with D tentatively TRBD1 (5 bases). Trimming left V 6 bases short and J 0 bases short, with 11 bases between. This CDR3 has 15 residues. The germline V gene has CDR1 MNHEY and CDR2 SVGAGI. CDR3 nucleotide sequence: TGTGCCAGCAGCCGGACATCAACGAACACCGGGGAGCTGTTTTTT. Translated, it gives CASSRTSTNTGELFF.

This rearrangement joins TRBV19 to TRBJ1-2; TRBD1 aligns across 7 bases. The germline V gene encodes CDR1 LNHDA and CDR2 SQIVND (reference sequence). The CDR3 contains 17 residues. V dropped 4 bases and J dropped 2; count of bases not matched to a gene: 13. CDR3 DNA sequence: TGTGCCAGTAGTACGCCGGGACAGCTTTCTCCAAACTATGGCTACACCTTC. Translating it yields CASSTPGQLSPNYGYTF.

The sample holds one count of this clone. The rearrangement joins TRBV19 to TRBJ1-5; the D is unclear. Germline V lookup: CDR1 LNHDA, CDR2 SQIVND (reference sequence). The CDR3 is 14 residues long. Trimming stripped 4 bases from V and 10 bases from J, with 17 bases between. CDR3 region: CASSTAASGIPQHF. The DNA for the CDR3 is TGTGCCAGTAGTACGGCAGCCTCAGGTATACCCCAGCATTTT.

This sequence joins TRBV7-9 and TRBJ1-6; D is perhaps TRBD1 (6 bases). The CDR3 is 18 residues long. Germline V gene data show CDR1 as SEHNR and CDR2 as FQNEAQ (reference sequence). V lost 5 bases, J lost 6 bases, and 23 bases lay in between. CDR3 sequence reads: CASSLIRPAGASNSPLHF. In DNA, the CDR3 is TGTGCCAGCAGCCTCATTCGTCCTGCAGGGGCGAGTAATTCACCCCTCCACTTT.

The table lists this clone with a count of one. CDR3: CASSPRSGQTGASNQPQHF. For the CDR3, the DNA is TGTGCCAGCAGTCCACGCAGCGGACAGACAGGGGCAAGCAATCAGCCCCAGCATTTT. The chain links TRBV6-2 or TRBV6-3 to TRBJ1-5; 8 bases align to TRBD1. From germline, CDR1 is MNHEY and CDR2 SVGEGT. V shed 5 bases and J 1 base; nucleotides not matched to a gene: 16. The CDR3 contains 19 residues.

J is TRBJ1-5 and V is TRBV10-2; 8 nucleotides agree with TRBD1. The CDR3 has 14 residues. Unmatched junction bases numbered 6, after V lost 4 bases and J lost 7 bases. CDR1 is WSHSY, CDR2 SAAADI, per germline. The CDR3 loop reads CASSVGQGKQPQHF. CDR3 DNA sequence: TGCGCCAGCAGTGTCGGACAGGGAAAGCAGCCCCAGCATTTT.

Note on this clone: The junction departs from germline at one end; a sequencing error may be responsible. This chain connects TRBV7-7 to TRBJ2-2; the D gene is possibly TRBD2 (5 bases). This CDR3 spans 16 amino acids. CDR1 and CDR2 (germline): SSHAT, FNYEAQ (reference sequence). This CDR3 is CASSPRTGTNTGELFF. The CDR3 nucleotides are TGTGCTAGCAGCCCACGGACGGGGACGAACACCGGGGAGCTGTTTTTT.